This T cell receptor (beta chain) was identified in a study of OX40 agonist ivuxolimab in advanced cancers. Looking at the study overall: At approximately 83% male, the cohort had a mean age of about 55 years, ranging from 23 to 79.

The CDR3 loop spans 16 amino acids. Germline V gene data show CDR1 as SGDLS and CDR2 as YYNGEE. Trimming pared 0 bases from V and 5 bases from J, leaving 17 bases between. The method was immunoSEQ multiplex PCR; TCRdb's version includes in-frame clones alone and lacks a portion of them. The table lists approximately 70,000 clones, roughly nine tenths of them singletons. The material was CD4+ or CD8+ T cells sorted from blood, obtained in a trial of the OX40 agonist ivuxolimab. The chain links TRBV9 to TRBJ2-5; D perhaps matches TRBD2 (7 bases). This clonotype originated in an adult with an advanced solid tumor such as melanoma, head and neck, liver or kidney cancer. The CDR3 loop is CASSVGGGRVSETQYF. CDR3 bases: TGTGCCAGCAGCGTAGGAGGGGGGAGGGTGTCCGAGACCCAGTACTTC.